This is a list of T cell receptor beta chains from one sample in a study of OX40 agonist ivuxolimab in advanced cancers. Some clones are missing from TCRdb's copy, which holds only in-frame ones; the method was immunoSEQ multiplex PCR. The sample includes 76,000 or so clones, 65% to 90% of them seen just once. Sequencing used CD4+ or CD8+ T cells sorted from blood, obtained in a trial of the OX40 agonist ivuxolimab. These receptors came from an adult with an advanced solid tumor such as melanoma, head and neck, liver or kidney cancer. The CDR3 runs from the conserved cysteine through the conserved F or W. The order of the fields is clone size, D gene, V gene, J gene, CDR3 protein, CDR3 DNA. D genes are given only for firm matches. The size entry is marked missing in some rows and otherwise reads once, few, many or a size class.

clone_size: NA; d_call: TRBD1; v_call: TRBV6-6; j_call: TRBJ1-2; cdr3_aa: CASSSQDRAKGYTF; cdr3_nt: TGTGCCAGCAGTTCCCAGGACAGGGCGAAGGGCTACACCTTC
clone_size: NA; d_call: TRBD1; v_call: TRBV27; j_call: TRBJ2-7; cdr3_aa: CASSLFQQGSYEQYF; cdr3_nt: TGTGCCAGCAGTTTATTTCAACAGGGGTCCTACGAGCAGTACTTC
clone_size: few; d_call: TRBD2; v_call: TRBV30; j_call: TRBJ2-1; cdr3_aa: CALRSRTSFFF; cdr3_nt: TGTGCACTCCGCTCCAGGACTAGCTTTTTCTTC
clone_size: NA; d_call: TRBD1; v_call: TRBV7-2; j_call: TRBJ1-5; cdr3_aa: CASSSQTGEQPQHF; cdr3_nt: TGTGCCAGCAGCTCTCAGACAGGGGAACAGCCCCAGCATTTT
clone_size: NA; d_call: NA; v_call: TRBV4-3; j_call: TRBJ2-6; cdr3_aa: CASSQSKGAISGANVLTF; cdr3_nt: TGCGCCAGCAGCCAGTCAAAAGGGGCTATCTCTGGGGCCAACGTCCTGACTTTC
clone_size: NA; d_call: NA; v_call: TRBV2; j_call: TRBJ2-3; cdr3_aa: CASSERIGGTDTQYF; cdr3_nt: TGTGCCAGCAGTGAACGAATAGGGGGCACAGATACGCAGTATTTT
clone_size: NA; d_call: NA; v_call: TRBV14; j_call: TRBJ1-1; cdr3_aa: CASSQGNTQNTEAFF; cdr3_nt: TGTGCCAGCAGCCAAGGAAATACCCAGAACACTGAAGCTTTCTTT
clone_size: NA; d_call: NA; v_call: TRBV6-6; j_call: TRBJ2-7; cdr3_aa: CASSYSNAEQYF; cdr3_nt: TGTGCCAGCAGTTACTCGAATGCCGAGCAGTACTTC
clone_size: NA; d_call: NA; v_call: TRBV9; j_call: TRBJ2-1; cdr3_aa: CASSTRESYNEQFF; cdr3_nt: TGTGCCAGCAGCACAAGGGAGTCCTACAATGAGCAGTTCTTC
clone_size: NA; d_call: NA; v_call: TRBV7-9; j_call: TRBJ1-2; cdr3_aa: CASSLVDGYTF; cdr3_nt: TGTGCCAGCAGCTTAGTCGATGGCTACACCTTC
clone_size: once; d_call: NA; v_call: TRBV7-3; j_call: TRBJ2-6; cdr3_aa: CASSPTGSNSGANVLTF; cdr3_nt: TGTGCCAGCAGCCCGACCGGCAGCAACTCTGGGGCCAACGTCCTGACTTTC
clone_size: once; d_call: NA; v_call: TRBV13; j_call: TRBJ2-1; cdr3_aa: CASSLGPGRIYNEQFF; cdr3_nt: TGTGCCAGCAGCTTAGGTCCAGGGAGGATCTACAATGAGCAGTTCTTC
clone_size: NA; d_call: NA; v_call: TRBV21-1; j_call: TRBJ1-2; cdr3_aa: CASSPHKKGGPGYTF; cdr3_nt: TGTGCCAGCAGCCCACATAAAAAAGGGGGGCCTGGCTACACCTTC
clone_size: NA; d_call: NA; v_call: TRBV6-6; j_call: TRBJ1-6; cdr3_aa: CASTNTRLGWSPLHF; cdr3_nt: TGTGCCAGCACCAATACCCGACTGGGGTGGTCACCCCTCCACTTT
clone_size: NA; d_call: NA; v_call: TRBV7-8; j_call: TRBJ2-5; cdr3_aa: CASSLTGPRGRDETQYF; cdr3_nt: TGTGCCAGCAGCTTAACAGGCCCCAGGGGCAGGGACGAGACCCAGTACTTC
clone_size: NA; d_call: TRBD1; v_call: TRBV18; j_call: TRBJ2-7; cdr3_aa: CASSGTGDTYEQYF; cdr3_nt: TGTGCCAGCTCAGGGACAGGGGACACCTACGAGCAGTACTTC
clone_size: NA; d_call: TRBD2; v_call: TRBV7-7; j_call: TRBJ2-1; cdr3_aa: CASSGLAGDRQFF; cdr3_nt: TGTGCTAGCAGCGGACTAGCGGGGGACCGGCAGTTCTTC
clone_size: NA; d_call: NA; v_call: TRBV5-4; j_call: TRBJ1-4; cdr3_aa: CASSPPGAGNEKLFF; cdr3_nt: TGTGCCAGCAGCCCCCCGGGCGCGGGAAACGAAAAACTGTTTTTT
clone_size: NA; d_call: TRBD2; v_call: TRBV29-1; j_call: TRBJ2-7; cdr3_aa: CSVPERGGQGYEQYF; cdr3_nt: TGCAGCGTACCTGAACGGGGGGGGCAAGGCTACGAGCAGTACTTC
clone_size: NA; d_call: NA; v_call: TRBV6-5; j_call: TRBJ2-3; cdr3_aa: CASSFTEGTDTQYF; cdr3_nt: TGTGCCAGCAGTTTCACGGAGGGCACAGATACGCAGTATTTT
clone_size: NA; d_call: NA; v_call: TRBV7-2; j_call: TRBJ2-5; cdr3_aa: CASSSYGGPQETQYF; cdr3_nt: TGTGCCAGCAGCTCGTACGGGGGCCCACAAGAGACCCAGTACTTC
clone_size: NA; d_call: NA; v_call: TRBV4-1; j_call: TRBJ2-1; cdr3_aa: CASSQDTNSYNEQFF; cdr3_nt: TGCGCCAGCAGCCAAGATACGAATTCCTACAATGAGCAGTTCTTC
clone_size: once; d_call: NA; v_call: TRBV9; j_call: TRBJ1-2; cdr3_aa: CASSVTGFKNYGYTF; cdr3_nt: TGTGCCAGCAGCGTAACAGGGTTTAAGAACTATGGCTACACCTTC
clone_size: NA; d_call: NA; v_call: TRBV6-1; j_call: TRBJ1-1; cdr3_aa: CASSRQEMTEAFF; cdr3_nt: TGTGCCAGCAGTCGACAGGAAATGACTGAAGCTTTCTTT